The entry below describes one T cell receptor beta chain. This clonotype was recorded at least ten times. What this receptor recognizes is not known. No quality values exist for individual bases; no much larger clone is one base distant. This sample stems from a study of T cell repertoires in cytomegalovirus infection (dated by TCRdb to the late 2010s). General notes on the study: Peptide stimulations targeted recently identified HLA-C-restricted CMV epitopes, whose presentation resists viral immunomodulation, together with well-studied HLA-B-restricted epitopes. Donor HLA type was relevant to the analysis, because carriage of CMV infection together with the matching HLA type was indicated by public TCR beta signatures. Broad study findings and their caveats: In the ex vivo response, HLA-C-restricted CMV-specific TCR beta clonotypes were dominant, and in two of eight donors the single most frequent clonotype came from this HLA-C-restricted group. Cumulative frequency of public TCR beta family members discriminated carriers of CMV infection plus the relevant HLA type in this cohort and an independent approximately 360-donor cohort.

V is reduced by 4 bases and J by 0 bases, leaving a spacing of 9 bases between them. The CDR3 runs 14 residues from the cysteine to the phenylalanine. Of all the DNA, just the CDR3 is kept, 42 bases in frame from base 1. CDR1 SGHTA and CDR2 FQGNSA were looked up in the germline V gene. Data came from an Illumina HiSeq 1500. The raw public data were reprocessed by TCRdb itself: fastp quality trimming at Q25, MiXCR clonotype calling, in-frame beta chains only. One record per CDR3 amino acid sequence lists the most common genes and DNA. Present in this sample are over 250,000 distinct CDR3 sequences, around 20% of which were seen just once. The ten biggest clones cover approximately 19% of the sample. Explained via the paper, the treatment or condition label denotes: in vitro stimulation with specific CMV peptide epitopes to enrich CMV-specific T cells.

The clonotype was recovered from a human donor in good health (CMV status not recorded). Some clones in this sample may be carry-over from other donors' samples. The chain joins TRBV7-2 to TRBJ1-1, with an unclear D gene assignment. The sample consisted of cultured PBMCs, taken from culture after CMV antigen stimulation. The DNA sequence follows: TGTGCCAGCAGCTCCTCCCTTATGAACACTGAAGCTTTCTTT. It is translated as CASSSSLMNTEAFF.